The entry that follows covers one T cell receptor beta chain sequence. Its antigen is not known. TCRdb's copy holds only in-frame clones and misses some; the assay was immunoSEQ multiplex PCR. Found here are 130,000 to 150,000 clones, nearly 90% of them singletons; the top ten hold approximately 5.6%. The V gene's germline CDR1 is MNHNY and CDR2 SVGAGI (reference sequence). The trim removed 2 bases at V and 10 bases at J, leaving 2 bases unmatched. The CDR3 has 12 amino acids. This entry belongs to a study of T cell responses to AZD1222 COVID-19 vaccine. Study observations and caveats: Spike was spanned by vaccine-associated CD4 TCRs, which were dominant at 160-218 and 743-854.

This specimen consisted of peripheral blood, obtained 28 days after the second dose of the MenACWY control vaccine. The rearrangement uses TRBV6-6 and TRBJ2-7, with TRBD1 identical over 10 bases. The TCR was taken from an adult who received the MenACWY meningococcal vaccine as a control. The CDR3 reads CASSYGQGGQYF. CDR3 DNA sequence: TGTGCCAGCAGTTACGGACAGGGGGGCCAGTACTTC.